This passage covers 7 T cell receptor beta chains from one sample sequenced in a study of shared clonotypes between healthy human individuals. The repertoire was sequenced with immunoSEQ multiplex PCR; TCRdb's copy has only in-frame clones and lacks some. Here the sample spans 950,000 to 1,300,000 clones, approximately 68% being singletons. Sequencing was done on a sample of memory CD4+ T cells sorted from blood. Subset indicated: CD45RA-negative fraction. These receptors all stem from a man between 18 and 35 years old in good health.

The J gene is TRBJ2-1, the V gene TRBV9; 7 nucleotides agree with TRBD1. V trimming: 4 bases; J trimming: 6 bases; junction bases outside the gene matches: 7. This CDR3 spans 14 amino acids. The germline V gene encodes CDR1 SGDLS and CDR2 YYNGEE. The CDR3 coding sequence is TGTGCCAGCAGCCCCCGACAGGGACCCAATGAGCAGTTCTTC. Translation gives CASSPRQGPNEQFF.

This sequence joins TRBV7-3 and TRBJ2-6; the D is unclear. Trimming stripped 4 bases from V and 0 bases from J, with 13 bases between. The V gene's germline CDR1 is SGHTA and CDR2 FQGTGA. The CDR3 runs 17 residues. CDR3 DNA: TGTGCCAGCAGCTCGAGCTCGACTGGCTCTGGGGCCAACGTCCTGACTTTC. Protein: CASSSSSTGSGANVLTF.

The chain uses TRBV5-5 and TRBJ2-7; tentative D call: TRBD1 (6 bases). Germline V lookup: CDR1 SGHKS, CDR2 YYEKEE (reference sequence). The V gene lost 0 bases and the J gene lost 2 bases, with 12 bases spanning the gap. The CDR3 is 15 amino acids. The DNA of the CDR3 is TGTGCCAGCAGCTTGGGGACAGTTAGTACCTACGAGCAGTACTTC. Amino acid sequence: CASSLGTVSTYEQYF.

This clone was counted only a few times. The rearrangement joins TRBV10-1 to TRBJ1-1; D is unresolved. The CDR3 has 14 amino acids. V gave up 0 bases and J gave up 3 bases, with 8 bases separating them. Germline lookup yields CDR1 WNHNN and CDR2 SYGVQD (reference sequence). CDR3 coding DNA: TGCGCCAGCAGTGAGTCTCTAGGAGACACTGAAGCTTTCTTT. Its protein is CASSESLGDTEAFF.

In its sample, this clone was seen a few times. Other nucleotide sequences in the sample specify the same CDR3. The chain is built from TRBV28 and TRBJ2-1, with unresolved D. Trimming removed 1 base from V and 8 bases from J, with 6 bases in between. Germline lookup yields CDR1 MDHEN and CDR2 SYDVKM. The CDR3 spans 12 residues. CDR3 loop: CASSLYGDEQFF. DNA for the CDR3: TGTGCCAGCAGTTTATATGGTGATGAGCAGTTCTTC.

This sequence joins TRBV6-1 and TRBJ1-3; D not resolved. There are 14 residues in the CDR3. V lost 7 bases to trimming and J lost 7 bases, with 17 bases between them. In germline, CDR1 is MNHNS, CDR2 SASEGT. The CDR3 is CASKQNMALNTIYF. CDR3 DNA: TGTGCCAGCAAGCAGAACATGGCCCTGAACACCATATATTTT.

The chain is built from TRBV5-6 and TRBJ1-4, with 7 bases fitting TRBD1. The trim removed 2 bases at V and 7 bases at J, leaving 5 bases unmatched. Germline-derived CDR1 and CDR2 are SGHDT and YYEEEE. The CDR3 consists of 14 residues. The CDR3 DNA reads TGTGCCAGCAGCTTACAGGGGCAAGGTGAAAAACTGTTTTTT. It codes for CASSLQGQGEKLFF.